One sample yielded the 7 T cell receptor beta chains listed below, sequenced in a study of breast tumors, draining lymph nodes, adjacent tissues (dated by TCRdb to 2016 to 2017). Receptor libraries were prepared by multiplex PCR. The data were produced on an Illumina HiSeq 2000. The public reads were reanalyzed by TCRdb: fastp trimming at Q25, MiXCR alignment, in-frame beta chains only. Every CDR3 protein is listed once, alongside the most common genes and DNA of its rows. Within this sample are around 190,000 distinct CDR3 sequences, with roughly a third of them counted one time only. Roughly 4.3% of the sample belongs to the ten largest clones. The axillary draining lymph nodes of breast cancer patients were the source of the lymph node samples. Sequenced material: axillary lymph node tissue. The receptor source for this set is a female donor with breast cancer. Some clones in this sample may be carry-over from other donors' samples.

This clonotype turned up a few times. The chain couples TRBV11-3 to TRBJ2-1; the D gene is possibly TRBD1 (5 bases). The CDR3 length is 16 residues. The germline V gene has CDR1 SGHNT and CDR2 YENEEA. The ends were cut back, 2 bases at V and 1 base at J, with 12 bases in the middle. The CDR3 here is CASSLFGQGSYNEQFF. The CDR3 nucleotides are TGTGCCAGCAGCTTATTCGGGCAGGGTTCCTACAATGAGCAGTTCTTC.

This chain joins TRBV4-2 and TRBJ1-3; D unresolved. Germline V gives CDR1 LGHNA, CDR2 YNFKEQ. V lost 8 bases and J lost 0, with 23 bases in between. There are 18 residues in the CDR3. The CDR3 spells CASSSTNTETFSGNTIYF. The CDR3 nucleotides are TGTGCCAGCTCGTCAACCAATACAGAAACCTTCTCTGGAAACACCATATATTTT.

The sample holds many counts of this clonotype. The genes are TRBV19 and TRBJ1-6; the D gene is possibly TRBD1 (5 bases). Trimming removed 6 bases at V and 8 bases at J, with 11 bases between. Germline loops: CDR1 LNHDA, CDR2 SQIVND (reference sequence). CDR3 length: 13 amino acids. CDR3 residues: CASSPPGDSPLHF. CDR3 DNA sequence: TGTGCCAGTAGCCCACCGGGGGATTCACCCCTCCACTTT.

A note on this clonotype: Being one base from a much bigger clone, this may be a read error. The CDR3 DNA reads TGTGCCAGCTCCCCTGCACCCCTCAGGGGCTATAATTCACCCCTCCGCTTT. Its protein is CASSPAPLRGYNSPLRF. The V gene is TRBV18, the J gene TRBJ1-6; tentative D call: TRBD1 (6 bases). The CDR3 has 17 residues. Germline V gene lookup returns CDR1 KGHSH and CDR2 LQKENI.

The rearrangement joins TRBV7-9 to TRBJ2-7; 8 bases match TRBD1. V dropped 4 bases and J dropped 10; count of bases not matched to a gene: 12. The germline V gene has CDR1 SEHNR and CDR2 FQNEAQ (reference sequence). CDR3 length: 14 amino acids. CDR3 DNA sequence: TGTGCCAGCAGCTCCTCCGGGACAGGAGGGGCCCAGTACTTC. It specifies CASSSSGTGGAQYF. Variable domain in full (rest from reference TRBV7-9 and TRBJ2-7): DTGVSQNPRHKITKRGQNVTFRCDPISEHNRLYWYRQTLGQGPEFLTYFQNEAQLEKSRLLSDRFSAERPKGSFSTLEIQRTEQGDSAMYLCASSSSGTGGAQYFGPGTRLTVT.

The chain couples TRBV28 to TRBJ1-2; D not resolved. The V gene's germline CDR1 is MDHEN and CDR2 SYDVKM. The CDR3 runs to 14 residues. Between the trimmed V and J ends, which lost 7 bases and 6 bases, there was a span of 18 bases. The CDR3 DNA follows: TGTGCCAGCAACAAGGGTCGGGTCTTAGATGGCTACACCTTC. Translation: CASNKGRVLDGYTF.

This rearrangement joins TRBV24-1 to TRBJ1-5, with a weak D call TRBD1 (5 bases). Germline-derived CDR1 and CDR2 are KGHDR and SFDVKD. Trimming took 0 bases from V and 5 from J, leaving 19 bases between them. The CDR3 extends over 18 amino acids. CDR3 in amino acids: CATSDLQVGRDGDQPQHF. The CDR3 DNA reads TGTGCCACCAGTGATTTGCAAGTTGGGAGGGACGGTGATCAGCCCCAGCATTTT.